This entry lists 12 T cell receptor beta chains sequenced from one sample in a study of cytomegalovirus exposure and HLA in healthy donors. PCR was performed using 60 Vbeta and 13 Jbeta primers. The repertoire was sequenced with immunoSEQ multiplex PCR; TCRdb's copy has only in-frame clones and lacks some. The data hold about 170,000 clones, with about 85% observed a single time. Sequenced material: PBMCs. These receptors all come from a man aged 18 to 29 in good health and CMV-seropositive.

The V and J genes are TRBV7-3 and TRBJ2-3, with 11 bases identical to TRBD2. V shed 3 bases, J shed 5 bases, and the junction held 10 bases outside the gene matches. There are 17 residues in the CDR3. The germline gives CDR1 SGHTA, CDR2 FQGTGA. The CDR3 sequence is CASSLSIAGGREDTQYF. The CDR3 region has the DNA TGTGCCAGCAGCTTGTCAATAGCGGGGGGGCGTGAAGATACGCAGTATTTT.

The V and J genes are TRBV2 and TRBJ1-2; TRBD1 might be the D (5 bases). This CDR3 region has 14 residues. Trimming removed 5 bases at V and 3 bases at J, with 13 bases between. Per germline, CDR1 SNHLY and CDR2 FYNNEI. The CDR3 sequence: CASSRQKLDYGYTF. CDR3 in DNA: TGTGCCAGCAGTCGACAGAAACTGGACTATGGCTACACCTTC.

This chain joins TRBV11-3 and TRBJ2-5, with D perhaps TRBD1 (5 bases). In germline, CDR1 is SGHNT, CDR2 YENEEA. The CDR3 is made up of 15 amino acids. The V gene lost 5 bases and the J gene lost 5 bases, with 18 bases spanning the gap. The CDR3 here is CASSLRQGGAETQYF. In DNA, the CDR3 is TGTGCCAGCAGCCTCCGTCAGGGTGGGGCGGAGACCCAGTACTTC.

The chain carries TRBV5-1 and TRBJ2-3, with a possible D match to TRBD1 (6 bases). The CDR3 consists of 16 residues. Per germline, CDR1 SGHRS and CDR2 YFSETQ. V lost 0 bases and J lost 6, with 17 bases in between. The CDR3 sequence: CASSLEAQGRSDTQYF. Written as DNA, the CDR3 is TGCGCCAGCAGCTTGGAGGCGCAGGGGCGGTCGGATACGCAGTATTTT.

The J gene is TRBJ1-5, the V gene TRBV19; D unresolved. CDR1 and CDR2 (germline): LNHDA, SQIVND (reference sequence). Trimming took 8 bases from V and 7 from J, leaving 12 bases between them. The CDR3 has 12 residues. CDR3 sequence reads: CASRSRGQPQHF. The CDR3 bases are TGTGCCAGTCGGAGTCGAGGGCAGCCCCAGCATTTT.

CDR3 coding DNA: TGTGCCAGCAGAGGAGGAGAGCAGTACTTC. This codes for CASRGGEQYF. This chain links TRBV2 with TRBJ2-7, with D possibly being TRBD2 (5 bases). Germline lookup yields CDR1 SNHLY and CDR2 FYNNEI. The CDR3 extends over 10 amino acids. The V gene lost 6 bases and the J gene lost 7 bases, with 7 bases spanning the gap.

The V call is TRBV2, the J call TRBJ1-6; 8 bases fit TRBD1. CDR1 is SNHLY and CDR2 is FYNNEI in the germline V gene. This CDR3 is built from 16 residues. J lost 10 bases, V lost 6 bases, and 14 bases had no gene match. CDR3 sequence (DNA): TGTGCCAGCAGCCCTCCGGACAGGGTGATTGGGTCACCCCTCCACTTT. Protein product: CASSPPDRVIGSPLHF. The full variable domain, rest sourced from reference TRBV2 and TRBJ1-6, is EPEVTQTPSHQVTQMGQEVILRCVPISNHLYFYWYRQILGQKVEFLVSFYNNEISEKSEIFDDQFSVERPDGSNFTLKIRSTKLEDSAMYFCASSPPDRVIGSPLHFGNGTRLTVT.

This chain uses TRBV18 with TRBJ2-7; D perhaps matches TRBD1 (6 bases). Germline V lookup: CDR1 KGHSH, CDR2 LQKENI. The ends were cut back, 3 bases at V and 2 bases at J, with 11 bases in the middle. This CDR3 region has 14 residues. In DNA, the CDR3 is TGTGCCAGCTCACCCGGGACACCGACCTACGAGCAGTACTTC. Its translation is CASSPGTPTYEQYF.

This clone was found a few times. The V and J genes are TRBV6-1 and TRBJ1-1; 8 bases match TRBD1. V gave up 1 base and J gave up 1 base; unmatched junction bases: 8. The CDR3 is 17 residues long. CDR1 and CDR2 from the germline V gene are MNHNS and SASEGT. The CDR3 DNA reads as TGTGCCAGCAGTGAAGAGTGGACAGGGAGGGCGAACACTGAAGCTTTCTTT. Amino acid sequence: CASSEEWTGRANTEAFF.

The chain recombines TRBV11-3 with TRBJ2-7, with 8 bases that match TRBD2. Germline values: CDR1 SGHNT, CDR2 YENEEA. J gave up 2 bases and V 5 bases, and 11 bases lay outside the gene matches. The CDR3 is 16 residues long. CDR3 region: CASSHAIPGGTYEQYF. CDR3 DNA sequence: TGTGCCAGCAGCCACGCGATCCCGGGGGGGACCTACGAGCAGTACTTC. The whole variable domain, filled in from reference TRBV11-3 and TRBJ2-7, reads EAGVVQSPRYKIIEKKQPVAFWCNPISGHNTLYWYLQNLGQGPELLIRYENEEAVDDSQLPKDRFSAERLKGVDSTLKIQPAELGDSAVYLCASSHAIPGGTYEQYFGPGTRLTVT.

The chain uses TRBV5-4 and TRBJ2-1; TRBD2 aligns across 7 bases. V shed 4 bases, J shed 8 bases, and the junction held 9 bases outside the gene matches. Germline CDR1 SGHNT, CDR2 YYREEE (reference sequence). CDR3 length equals 14 residues. The CDR3 DNA reads TGTGCCAGCAGCCGAGGACCCGCGGGGGATGAGCAGTTCTTC. This translates into CASSRGPAGDEQFF. Together with reference TRBV5-4 and TRBJ2-1, the CDR3 gives the full variable domain: ETGVTQSPTHLIKTRGQQVTLRCSSQSGHNTVSWYQQALGQGPQFIFQYYREEENGRGNFPPRFSGLQFPNYSSELNVNALELDDSALYLCASSRGPAGDEQFFGPGTRLTVL.

This chain joins TRBV15 and TRBJ1-5, with 10 bases lining up with TRBD1. Germline CDR1 LNHNV, CDR2 YYDKDF (reference sequence). The V and J ends lost 0 bases and 3 bases, in that order; junction bases with no gene match: 14. The CDR3 is 20 residues long. CDR3 sequence reads: CATSRDYQFGTGEDNQPQHF. The CDR3 DNA reads as TGTGCCACCAGCAGAGATTACCAATTCGGGACAGGGGAGGACAATCAGCCCCAGCATTTT.